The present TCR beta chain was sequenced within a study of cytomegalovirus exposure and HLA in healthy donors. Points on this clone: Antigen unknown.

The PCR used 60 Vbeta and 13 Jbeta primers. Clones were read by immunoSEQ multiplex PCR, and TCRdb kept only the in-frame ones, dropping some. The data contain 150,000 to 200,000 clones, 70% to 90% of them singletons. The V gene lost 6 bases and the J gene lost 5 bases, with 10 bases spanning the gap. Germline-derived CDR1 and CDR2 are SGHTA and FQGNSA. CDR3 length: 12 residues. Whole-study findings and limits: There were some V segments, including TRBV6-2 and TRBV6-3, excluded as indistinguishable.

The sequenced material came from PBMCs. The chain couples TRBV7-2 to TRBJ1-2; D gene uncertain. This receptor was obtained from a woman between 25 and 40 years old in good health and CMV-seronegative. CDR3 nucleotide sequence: TGTGCCAGCAGTCCCGCCGGGTATGGCTACACCTTC. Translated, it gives CASSPAGYGYTF.